The next 26 T cell receptor beta chains were all read from a single sample in a study of metastatic and nonmetastatic thyroid tumors. Patients underwent thyroid surgery, and none had received any treatment before it. TCRdb re-processed the PCR reads through MiXCR. The table includes more than 2,000 clones, about a quarter detected once. The specimen was tumor tissue. These receptors originate from a female donor with papillary thyroid cancer or a benign thyroid nodule (not recorded which). Some clones in this sample may be carry-over from other donors' samples.

This chain links TRBV2 with TRBJ2-3; 8 bases are a match to TRBD2. Germline V lookup: CDR1 SNHLY, CDR2 FYNNEI. CDR3 length: 12 amino acids. The CDR3 loop is CATSATADTQYF. The DNA for the CDR3 is TGTGCGACTAGCGCCACTGCAGATACGCAGTATTTT.

By sample fraction, this clone is large. The V call is TRBV3-1, the J call TRBJ1-5; 11 nucleotides align to TRBD1. Trimming at V came to 4 bases and at J to 6 bases, leaving 11 bases not matched to a gene. The germline CDR1 and CDR2 sequences are LGHDT and YNNKEL (reference sequence). The length of the CDR3 is 17 residues. CDR3 in amino acids: CASSPDGGTGGGQPQHF. In DNA, the CDR3 is TGTGCCAGCAGCCCCGACGGGGGGACAGGGGGTGGTCAGCCCCAGCATTTT.

The chain employs TRBV11-2 and TRBJ2-2; D is ambiguous. CDR3 size: 15 residues. Per germline, CDR1 SGHAT and CDR2 FQNNGV. V dropped 1 base and J dropped 4 bases, with 10 bases sitting between them. CDR3 in amino acids: CASSLGDFSTGELFF. The CDR3 DNA sequence: TGTGCCAGCAGCTTAGGCGACTTCAGCACCGGGGAGCTGTTTTTT.

Comment on this clone: The junction shows a germline mismatch at one end, possibly a read error. The chain uses TRBV6-2 or TRBV6-3 and TRBJ1-6, with D perhaps matching TRBD1 (5 bases). CDR1 is MNHEY and CDR2 is SVGEGT in the germline V gene. This CDR3 contains 17 residues. CDR3 residues: CVSSPSDRTMLDSPLHF. DNA of the CDR3: TGTGTCAGCAGTCCATCAGACAGAACTATGTTGGATTCACCCCTCCACTTT.

The V call is TRBV6-2 or TRBV6-3, the J call TRBJ1-2; possibly TRBD1 for D (6 bases). This CDR3 comprises 13 residues. The germline CDR1 and CDR2 sequences are MNHEY and SVGEGT. The ends were cut back, 4 bases at V and 8 bases at J, with 14 bases in the middle. The CDR3 is CASSSRQEGGYTF. As DNA, the CDR3 is TGTGCCAGCAGTTCCCGACAGGAGGGCGGCTACACCTTC.

CDR3 nucleotides: TGTGCCAGCAGCTTAGAAGATACCGAGCAGTACTTC. This encodes CASSLEDTEQYF. V is TRBV11-2 and J is TRBJ2-7; the D is unclear. The CDR3 is 12 residues long. V lost 0 bases and J lost 6, with 6 bases in between. Germline assignment: CDR1 SGHAT and CDR2 FQNNGV.

The V call is TRBV5-1, the J call TRBJ2-7, with 7 nucleotides matching TRBD2. Germline CDR1 is SGHRS and CDR2 is YFSETQ. The V segment lost 0 bases and the J segment 1 base; nucleotides outside the gene matches: 4. The CDR3 consists of 15 residues. CDR3 protein: CASSLAAGVSYEQYF. CDR3 sequence (DNA): TGCGCCAGCAGCTTGGCGGCGGGAGTATCCTACGAGCAGTACTTC.

This sequence joins TRBV10-1 and TRBJ2-1; the D is unclear. Germline V gene sequence: CDR1 WNHNN, CDR2 SYGVQD (reference sequence). Deletions cut 5 bases from V and 6 bases from J, with 14 bases between. The CDR3 covers 14 residues. CDR3 bases: TGCGCCAGCAGTTTAGCCGGCGCAACCAATGAGCAGTTCTTC. It translates to CASSLAGATNEQFF.

This chain joins TRBV5-1 and TRBJ2-7; 12 bases are a match to TRBD1. The CDR3 sequence is 15 residues long. In germline, CDR1 is SGHRS, CDR2 YFSETQ. V trimming: 5 bases; J trimming: 0 bases; junction bases outside the gene matches: 3. The CDR3 spells CASRGGQGASYEQYF. DNA of the CDR3: TGCGCCAGCAGGGGGGGACAGGGGGCCTCCTACGAGCAGTACTTC.

The chain recombines TRBV3-1 with TRBJ1-2; unclear D gene. Per the germline V gene, CDR1 is LGHDT and CDR2 is YNNKEL (reference sequence). The V and J ends lost 1 base and 7 bases respectively, with 4 bases between them. This CDR3 comprises 11 residues. The CDR3 reads CASSQGLGYTF. The CDR3 DNA sequence: TGTGCCAGCAGCCAAGGACTTGGCTACACCTTC.

The CDR3: CASSQDTGLNTGELFF. The CDR3 bases are TGTGCCAGCAGCCAAGATACAGGTTTGAACACCGGGGAGCTGTTTTTT. This rearrangement joins TRBV3-1 to TRBJ2-2, with D maybe TRBD1 (5 bases). V was shortened by 0 bases and J by 1 base, with 9 bases between the two germline ends. This CDR3 is built from 16 residues. The V gene's germline CDR1 is LGHDT and CDR2 YNNKEL (reference sequence).

The chain carries TRBV28 and TRBJ1-2, with 7 positions matching TRBD1. The CDR3 runs to 14 residues. CDR1 is MDHEN and CDR2 is SYDVKM in the germline V gene. V lost 5 bases and J lost 4; bases outside the gene matches: 7. Written as DNA, the CDR3 is TGTGCCAGCAGTACCTCGGGACAGACCTATGGCTACACCTTC. Translated, it gives CASSTSGQTYGYTF.

This clone was detected a few times. This chain joins TRBV7-2 and TRBJ1-2, with D perhaps matching TRBD1 (5 bases). This CDR3 has 12 amino acids. CDR1 SGHTA and CDR2 FQGNSA come from the germline V gene. Trimming shortened V by 5 bases and J by 4 bases, and 8 bases separated the two germline ends. Here the CDR3 DNA reads TGTGCCAGCAGCAGGGGAGTCTATGGCTACACCTTC. Translation: CASSRGVYGYTF.

This clone was recorded many times. The chain is built from TRBV6-2 or TRBV6-3 and TRBJ1-1, with 8 bases identical to TRBD1. The length of the CDR3 is 16 residues. Germline values: CDR1 MNHEY, CDR2 SVGEGT. With 2 bases clipped from V and 1 base from J, the junction kept 6 bases outside the gene matches. The CDR3 DNA is TGTGCCAGCAGTTACGGGACAGGTTGGAGGAACACTGAAGCTTTCTTT. Its translation is CASSYGTGWRNTEAFF.

This sequence joins TRBV12-3 or TRBV12-4 and TRBJ1-1; D is unresolved. Trimming stripped 2 bases from V and 7 bases from J, with 11 bases between. The length of the CDR3 is 13 residues. DNA of the CDR3: TGTGCCAGCAGTTTATACGATCTTCGTGAAGCTTTCTTT. Its protein product is CASSLYDLREAFF.

The chain has TRBV2 and TRBJ2-7, with 10 bases matching TRBD2. CDR3 size: 14 residues. The junction had 5 bases not matched to a gene; V was cut back by 5 bases and J by 4 bases. Germline V lookup: CDR1 SNHLY, CDR2 FYNNEI. CDR3 protein: CASSLAGATYEQYF. CDR3 DNA sequence: TGTGCCAGCAGTCTAGCGGGGGCTACGTACGAGCAGTACTTC. The full variable domain, in which reference TRBV2 and TRBJ2-7 provide the parts outside the CDR3, is EPEVTQTPSHQVTQMGQEVILRCVPISNHLYFYWYRQILGQKVEFLVSFYNNEISEKSEIFDDQFSVERPDGSNFTLKIRSTKLEDSAMYFCASSLAGATYEQYFGPGTRLTVT.

V gene TRBV11-2 combines with J gene TRBJ2-7; 8 nucleotides agree with TRBD2. Unmatched junction bases numbered 4, after V lost 1 base and J lost 5 bases. Germline CDR1 is SGHAT and CDR2 is FQNNGV. The CDR3 contains 14 residues. The CDR3 DNA is TGTGCCAGCAGCTTAGCGGGGGGGGCTCACGAGCAGTACTTC. This translates into CASSLAGGAHEQYF.

The chain combines TRBV11-2 with TRBJ2-2, with 12 bases that match TRBD2. V was clipped by 1 base and J by 6 bases; unmatched bases: 6. The CDR3 is made up of 17 amino acids. In germline, CDR1 is SGHAT, CDR2 FQNNGV. CDR3 sequence (DNA): TGTGCCAGCAGCTTAGTCCCTCCTAGCGGGAGGGCCGGGGAGCTGTTTTTT. This gives the protein CASSLVPPSGRAGELFF.

This clone was observed many times. The rearrangement joins TRBV6-1 to TRBJ2-3; no clear D. V lost 8 bases and J 6 bases, leaving 15 bases between the germline ends. This CDR3 spans 13 amino acids. From germline, CDR1 is MNHNS and CDR2 SASEGT. The CDR3 is CASYTTGGDTQYF. CDR3 in DNA: TGTGCCAGCTACACAACGGGTGGGGATACGCAGTATTTT.

The chain recombines TRBV20-1 with TRBJ2-3, with a weak D call TRBD2 (7 bases). The V gene lost 4 bases and the J gene lost 4 bases, with 18 bases spanning the gap. Germline-derived CDR1 and CDR2 are DFQATT and SNEGSKA (reference sequence). The CDR3 extends over 15 amino acids. CDR3 protein: CSANEGRDTSDTQYF. Written as DNA, the CDR3 is TGCAGTGCTAATGAAGGGAGGGACACATCAGATACGCAGTATTTT.

The chain carries TRBV6-1 and TRBJ1-1, with TRBD1 as a possible D gene (5 bases). V was cut by 6 bases and J by 1 base, with 15 bases left in between. Looked up from germline, CDR1 is MNHNS and CDR2 is SASEGT. CDR3 length equals 15 residues. The DNA of the CDR3 is TGTGCCAGCAGATTAGGGGATTTGGGGAACACTGAAGCTTTCTTT. Translation: CASRLGDLGNTEAFF.

This clone is termed large (0.1 to 1%). The chain employs TRBV2 and TRBJ2-7; 12 nucleotides line up with TRBD2. CDR3 length equals 15 residues. V lost 5 bases and J lost 4; bases outside the gene matches: 6. Germline CDR1 SNHLY, CDR2 FYNNEI. The CDR3 reads CASSSPGLAGYEQYF. DNA for the CDR3: TGTGCCAGCAGTAGCCCGGGACTAGCGGGTTACGAGCAGTACTTC.

CDR3 coding DNA: TGCGCCAGCAGCACCTACCAAAGCTCCTACAATGAGCAGTTCTTC. Translating gives CASSTYQSSYNEQFF. The V and J genes are TRBV5-1 and TRBJ2-1; no firm D call. The V end lost 4 bases, the J end lost 0 bases, and 11 bases lay between the germline ends. The CDR3 is 15 amino acids. Germline values: CDR1 SGHRS, CDR2 YFSETQ.

This clone rates as large. The DNA of the CDR3 is TGTGCCAGCAGCTTAGATTCGCAGGGGTTGCAGTTCTTC. This sequence encodes CASSLDSQGLQFF. The chain is built from TRBV11-2 and TRBJ2-1; D possibly corresponds to TRBD1 (6 bases). This CDR3 spans 13 amino acids. V was cut by 0 bases and J by 12 bases, with 12 bases left in between. Germline values: CDR1 SGHAT, CDR2 FQNNGV.

This chain uses TRBV6-1 with TRBJ2-1, with no clear D. Germline loops: CDR1 MNHNS, CDR2 SASEGT. The V and J ends lost 3 bases and 6 bases respectively, with 12 bases between them. This CDR3 has 14 amino acids. CDR3 region: CASSDQSGANEQFF. As DNA, the CDR3 is TGTGCCAGCAGTGACCAAAGTGGAGCCAATGAGCAGTTCTTC.

Turning to this clone: An end of the junction does not agree with germline; a read error may underlie this. The genes are TRBV27 and TRBJ1-2; 8 positions agree with TRBD1. The germline CDR1 and CDR2 sequences are MNHEY and SMNVEV (reference sequence). The length of the CDR3 is 15 residues. CDR3 residues: CSSSPTGAFNYGYTF. The CDR3 DNA follows: TGTTCCAGCAGTCCGACAGGGGCCTTTAACTATGGCTACACCTTC.